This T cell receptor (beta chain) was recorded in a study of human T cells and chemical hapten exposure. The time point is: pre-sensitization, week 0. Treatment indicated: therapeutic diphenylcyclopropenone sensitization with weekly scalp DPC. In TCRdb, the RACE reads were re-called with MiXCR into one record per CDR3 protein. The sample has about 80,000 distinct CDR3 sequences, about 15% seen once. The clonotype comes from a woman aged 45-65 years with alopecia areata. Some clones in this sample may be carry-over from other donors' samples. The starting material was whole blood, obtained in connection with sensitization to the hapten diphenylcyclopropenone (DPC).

CDR3 sequence (DNA): TGCAGTGCTGAAGGAGAGTCCTACAATGAGCAGTTCTTC. Amino acids: CSAEGESYNEQFF. The chain employs TRBV20-1 and TRBJ2-1; D not certain. V was clipped by 5 bases and J by 1 base, with 9 bases between them. The germline gives CDR1 DFQATT, CDR2 SNEGSKA (reference sequence). CDR3 length equals 13 residues.